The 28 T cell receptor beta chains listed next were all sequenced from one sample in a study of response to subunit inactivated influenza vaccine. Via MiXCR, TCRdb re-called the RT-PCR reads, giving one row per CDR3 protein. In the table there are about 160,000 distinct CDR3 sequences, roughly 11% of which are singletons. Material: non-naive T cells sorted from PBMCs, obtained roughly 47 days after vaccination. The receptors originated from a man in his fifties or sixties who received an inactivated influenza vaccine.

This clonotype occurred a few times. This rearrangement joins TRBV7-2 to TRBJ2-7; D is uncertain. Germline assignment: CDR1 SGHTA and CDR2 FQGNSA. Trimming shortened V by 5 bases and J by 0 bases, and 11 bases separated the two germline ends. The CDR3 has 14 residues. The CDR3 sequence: CASSLYLYSYEQYF. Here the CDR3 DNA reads TGTGCCAGCAGCCTGTACTTGTACTCCTACGAGCAGTACTTC.

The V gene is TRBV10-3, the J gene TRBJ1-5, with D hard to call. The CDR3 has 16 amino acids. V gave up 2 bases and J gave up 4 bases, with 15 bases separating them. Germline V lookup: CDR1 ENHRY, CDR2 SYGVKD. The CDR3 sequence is CAISEPPPGPNQPQHF. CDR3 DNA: TGTGCCATCAGTGAGCCCCCACCGGGTCCAAATCAGCCCCAGCATTTT.

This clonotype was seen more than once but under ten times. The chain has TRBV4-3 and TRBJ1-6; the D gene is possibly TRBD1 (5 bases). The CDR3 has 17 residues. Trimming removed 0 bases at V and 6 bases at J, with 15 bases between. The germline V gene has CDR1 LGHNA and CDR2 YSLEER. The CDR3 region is CASSQDLGDGGNSPLHF. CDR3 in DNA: TGCGCCAGCAGCCAAGATCTGGGGGACGGGGGTAATTCACCCCTCCACTTT.

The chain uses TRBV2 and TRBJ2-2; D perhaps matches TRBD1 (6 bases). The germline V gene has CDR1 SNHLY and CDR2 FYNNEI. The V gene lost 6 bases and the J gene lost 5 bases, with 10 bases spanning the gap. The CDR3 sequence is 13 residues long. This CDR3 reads CASRRTETGELFF. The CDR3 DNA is TGTGCCAGCAGGAGGACAGAAACCGGGGAGCTGTTTTTT.

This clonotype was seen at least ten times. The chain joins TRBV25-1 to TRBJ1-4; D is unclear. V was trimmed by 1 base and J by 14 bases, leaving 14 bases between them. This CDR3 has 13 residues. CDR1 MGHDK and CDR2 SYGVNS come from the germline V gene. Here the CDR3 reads CASSESSSGALFF. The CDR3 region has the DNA TGTGCCAGCAGTGAATCTAGCAGTGGAGCGCTGTTTTTT.

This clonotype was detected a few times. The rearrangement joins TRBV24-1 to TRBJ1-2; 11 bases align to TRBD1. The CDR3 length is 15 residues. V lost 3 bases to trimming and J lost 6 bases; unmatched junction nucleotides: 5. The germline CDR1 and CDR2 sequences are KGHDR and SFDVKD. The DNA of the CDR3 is TGTGCCACCAGTGATACGGGGACAGGGGGTGATGGCTACACCTTC. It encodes CATSDTGTGGDGYTF.

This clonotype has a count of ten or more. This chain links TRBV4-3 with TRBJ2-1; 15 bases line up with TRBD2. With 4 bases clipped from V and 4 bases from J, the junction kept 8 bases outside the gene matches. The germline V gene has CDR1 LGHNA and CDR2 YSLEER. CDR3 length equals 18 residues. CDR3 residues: CASSPRTSGGGLYNEQFF. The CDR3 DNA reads TGCGCCAGCAGCCCTAGGACTAGCGGGGGGGGGTTATACAATGAGCAGTTCTTC.

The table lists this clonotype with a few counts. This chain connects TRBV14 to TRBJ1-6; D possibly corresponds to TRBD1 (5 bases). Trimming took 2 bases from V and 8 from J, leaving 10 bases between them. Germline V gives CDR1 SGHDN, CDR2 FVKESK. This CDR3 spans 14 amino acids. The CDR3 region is CASSQPLRDSPLHF. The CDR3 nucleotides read TGTGCCAGCAGCCAACCCCTCAGGGATTCACCCCTCCACTTT. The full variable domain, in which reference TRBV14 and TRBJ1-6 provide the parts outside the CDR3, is EAGVTQFPSHSVIEKGQTVTLRCDPISGHDNLYWYRRVMGKEIKFLLHFVKESKQDESGMPNNRFLAERTGGTYSTLKVQPAELEDSGVYFCASSQPLRDSPLHFGNGTRLTVT.

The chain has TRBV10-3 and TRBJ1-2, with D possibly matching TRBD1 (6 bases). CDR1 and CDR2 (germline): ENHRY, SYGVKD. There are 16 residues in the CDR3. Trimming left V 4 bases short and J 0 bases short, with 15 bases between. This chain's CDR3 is CAISVTGTSANYGYTF. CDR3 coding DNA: TGTGCCATCAGTGTAACAGGGACGTCGGCTAACTATGGCTACACCTTC.

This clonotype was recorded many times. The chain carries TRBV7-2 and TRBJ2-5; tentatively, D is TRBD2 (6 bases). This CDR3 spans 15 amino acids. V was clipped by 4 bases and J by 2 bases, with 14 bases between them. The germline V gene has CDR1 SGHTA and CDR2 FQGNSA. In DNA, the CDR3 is TGTGCCAGCAGCTACGGACTAAAGATACAAGAGACCCAGTACTTC. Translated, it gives CASSYGLKIQETQYF.

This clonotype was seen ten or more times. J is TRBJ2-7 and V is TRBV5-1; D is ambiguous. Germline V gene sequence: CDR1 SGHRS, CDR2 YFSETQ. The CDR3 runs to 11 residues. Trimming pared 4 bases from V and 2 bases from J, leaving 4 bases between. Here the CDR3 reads CASSGTYEQYF. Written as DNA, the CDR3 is TGCGCCAGCAGCGGGACCTACGAGCAGTACTTC.

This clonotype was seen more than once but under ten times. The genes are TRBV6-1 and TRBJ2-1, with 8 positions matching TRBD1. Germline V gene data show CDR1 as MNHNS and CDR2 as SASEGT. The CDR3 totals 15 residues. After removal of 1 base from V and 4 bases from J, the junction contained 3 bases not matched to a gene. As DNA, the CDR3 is TGTGCCAGCAGTGAAGGGACAGGGTCATACAATGAGCAGTTCTTC. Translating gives CASSEGTGSYNEQFF.

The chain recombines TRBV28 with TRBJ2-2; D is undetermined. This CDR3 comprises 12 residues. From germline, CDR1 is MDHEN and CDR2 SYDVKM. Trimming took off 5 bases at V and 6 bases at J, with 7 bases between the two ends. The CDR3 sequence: CASSPPAGELFF. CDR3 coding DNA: TGTGCCAGCAGTCCACCGGCCGGGGAGCTGTTTTTT.

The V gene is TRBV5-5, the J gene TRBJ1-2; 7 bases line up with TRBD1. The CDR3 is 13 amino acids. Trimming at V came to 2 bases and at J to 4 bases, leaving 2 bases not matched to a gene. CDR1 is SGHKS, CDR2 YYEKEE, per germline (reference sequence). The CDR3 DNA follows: TGTGCCAGCAGCTTAAGGGGGCTCTATGGCTACACCTTC. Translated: CASSLRGLYGYTF.

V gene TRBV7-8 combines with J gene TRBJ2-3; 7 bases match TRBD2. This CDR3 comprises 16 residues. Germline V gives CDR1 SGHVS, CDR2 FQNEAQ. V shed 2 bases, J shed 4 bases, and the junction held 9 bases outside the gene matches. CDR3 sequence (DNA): TGTGCCAGCAGCTTATCCCTAGCGGTCACGGCAGATACGCAGTATTTT. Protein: CASSLSLAVTADTQYF.

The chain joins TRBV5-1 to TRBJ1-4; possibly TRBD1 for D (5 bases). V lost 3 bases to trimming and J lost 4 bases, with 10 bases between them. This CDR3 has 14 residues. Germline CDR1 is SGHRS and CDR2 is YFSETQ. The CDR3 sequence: CASSSGRDNEKLFF. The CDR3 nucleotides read TGCGCCAGCAGCTCGGGACGGGATAATGAAAAACTGTTTTTT. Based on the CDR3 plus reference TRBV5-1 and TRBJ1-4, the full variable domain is KAGVTQTPRYLIKTRGQQVTLSCSPISGHRSVSWYQQTPGQGLQFLFEYFSETQRNKGNFPGRFSGRQFSNSRSEMNVSTLELGDSALYLCASSSGRDNEKLFFGSGTQLSVL.

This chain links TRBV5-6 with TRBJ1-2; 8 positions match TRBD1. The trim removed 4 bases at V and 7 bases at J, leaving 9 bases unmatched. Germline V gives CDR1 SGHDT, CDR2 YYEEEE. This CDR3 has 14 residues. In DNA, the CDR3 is TGTGCCAGCAGCCTGCCGGGACAGGTTTTTGGCTACACCTTC. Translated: CASSLPGQVFGYTF.

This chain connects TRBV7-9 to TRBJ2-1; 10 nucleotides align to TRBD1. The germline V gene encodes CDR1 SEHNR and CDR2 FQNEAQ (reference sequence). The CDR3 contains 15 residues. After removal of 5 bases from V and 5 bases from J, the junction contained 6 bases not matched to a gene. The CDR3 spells CASSTWTGGDNEQFF. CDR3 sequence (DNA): TGTGCCAGCAGCACTTGGACAGGGGGGGACAATGAGCAGTTCTTC. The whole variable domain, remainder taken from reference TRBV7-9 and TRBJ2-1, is DTGVSQNPRHKITKRGQNVTFRCDPISEHNRLYWYRQTLGQGPEFLTYFQNEAQLEKSRLLSDRFSAERPKGSFSTLEIQRTEQGDSAMYLCASSTWTGGDNEQFFGPGTRLTVL.

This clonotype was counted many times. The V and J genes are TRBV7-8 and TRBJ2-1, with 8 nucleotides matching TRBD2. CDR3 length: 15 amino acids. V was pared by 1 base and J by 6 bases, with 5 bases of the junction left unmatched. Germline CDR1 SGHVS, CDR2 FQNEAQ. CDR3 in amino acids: CASSLVVSGINEQFF. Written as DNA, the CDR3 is TGTGCCAGCAGCTTAGTGGTTAGCGGGATCAATGAGCAGTTCTTC.

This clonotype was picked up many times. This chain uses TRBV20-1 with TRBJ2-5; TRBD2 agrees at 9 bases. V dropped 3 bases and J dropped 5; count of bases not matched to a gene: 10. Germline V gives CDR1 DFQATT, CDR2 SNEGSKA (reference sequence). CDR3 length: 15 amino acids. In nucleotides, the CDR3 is TGCAGTGCTAGGGGTGCTAGCGGGATCTTGGAGACCCAGTACTTC. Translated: CSARGASGILETQYF.

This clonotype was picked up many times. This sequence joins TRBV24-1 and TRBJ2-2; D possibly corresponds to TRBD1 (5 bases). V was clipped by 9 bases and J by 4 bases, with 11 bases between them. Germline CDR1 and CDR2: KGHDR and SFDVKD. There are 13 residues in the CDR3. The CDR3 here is CATGTGITGELFF. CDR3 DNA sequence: TGTGCCACCGGAACAGGAATCACCGGGGAGCTGTTTTTT.

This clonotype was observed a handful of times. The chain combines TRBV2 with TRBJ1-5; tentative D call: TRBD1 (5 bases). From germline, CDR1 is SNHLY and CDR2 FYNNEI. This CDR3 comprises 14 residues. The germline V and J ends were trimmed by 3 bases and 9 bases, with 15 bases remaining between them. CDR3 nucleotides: TGTGCCAGCAGTGAGATTGGTCAGAGGGGGCCCCAGCATTTT. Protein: CASSEIGQRGPQHF.

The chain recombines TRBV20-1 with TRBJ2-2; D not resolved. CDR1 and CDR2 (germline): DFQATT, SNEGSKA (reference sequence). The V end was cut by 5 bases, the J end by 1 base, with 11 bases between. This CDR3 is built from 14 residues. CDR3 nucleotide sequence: TGCAGTGCTTACCCGACCTTGAACACCGGGGAGCTGTTTTTT. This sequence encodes CSAYPTLNTGELFF.

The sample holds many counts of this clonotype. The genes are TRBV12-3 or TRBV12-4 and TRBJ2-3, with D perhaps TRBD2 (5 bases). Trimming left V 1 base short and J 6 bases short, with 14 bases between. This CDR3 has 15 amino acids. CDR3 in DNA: TGTGCCAGCAGTTTAGACGGGAAAAAGAGTGATACGCAGTATTTT. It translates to CASSLDGKKSDTQYF.

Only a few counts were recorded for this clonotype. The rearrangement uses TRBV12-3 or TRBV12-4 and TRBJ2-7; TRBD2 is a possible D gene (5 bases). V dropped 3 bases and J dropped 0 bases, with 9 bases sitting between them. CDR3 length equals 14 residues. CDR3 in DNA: TGTGCCAGCAGTTTGTTGGGGAGCTCCTACGAGCAGTACTTC. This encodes CASSLLGSSYEQYF.

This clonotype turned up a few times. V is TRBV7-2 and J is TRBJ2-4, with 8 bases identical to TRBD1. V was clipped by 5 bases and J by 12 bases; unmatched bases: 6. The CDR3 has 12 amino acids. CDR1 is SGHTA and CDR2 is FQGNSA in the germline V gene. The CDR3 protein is CASSPDRENQYF. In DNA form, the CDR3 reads TGTGCCAGCAGCCCGGACAGGGAGAATCAGTACTTC. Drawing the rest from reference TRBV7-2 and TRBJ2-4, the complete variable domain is GAGVSQSPSNKVTEKGKDVELRCDPISGHTALYWYRQSLGQGLEFLIYFQGNSAPDKSGLPSDRFSAERTGGSVSTLTIQRTQQEDSAVYLCASSPDRENQYFGAGTRLSVL.

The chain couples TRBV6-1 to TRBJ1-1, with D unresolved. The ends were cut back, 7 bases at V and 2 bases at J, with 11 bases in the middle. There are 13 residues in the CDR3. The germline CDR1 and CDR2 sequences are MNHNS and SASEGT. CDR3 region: CASKRILNTEAFF. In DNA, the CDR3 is TGTGCCAGCAAAAGGATATTAAACACTGAAGCTTTCTTT.

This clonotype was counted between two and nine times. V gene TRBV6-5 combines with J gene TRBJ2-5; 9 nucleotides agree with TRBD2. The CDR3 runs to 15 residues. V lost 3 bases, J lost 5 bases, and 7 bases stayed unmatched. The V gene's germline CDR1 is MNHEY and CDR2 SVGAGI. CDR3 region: CASSYGLAGRETQYF. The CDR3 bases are TGTGCCAGCAGTTATGGGCTAGCGGGGAGGGAGACCCAGTACTTC.